This TCR beta chain was obtained from a study of blood T cell repertoires in COVID-19. Study information: T cells, B-cell-depleted T cells, or PBMCs supplied cDNA or gDNA.

This clone has just one count. Libraries were prepared by immunoSEQ multiplex PCR; TCRdb keeps only in-frame clonotypes and omits some of them. The table shows roughly 300,000 clones, with 80% to 95% occurring only once. Which cohort a participant joined came from the clinical history participants gave. Recovery among Cohort 3 donors was established by two negative PCRs, clearance, or symptom resolution. This CDR3 contains 14 residues. The V end was cut by 4 bases, the J end by 4 bases, with 13 bases between. CDR1 MGHRA and CDR2 YSYEKL come from the germline V gene. Sequencing used PBMCs or T cells enriched from blood (not recorded which). The chain employs TRBV4-1 and TRBJ1-1; no reliable D call. This receptor was obtained from a woman in her thirties who had recovered from COVID-19. In DNA form, the CDR3 reads TGCGCCAGCAGCCCCCTAGCGGGTACCACTGAAGCTTTCTTT. Translation gives CASSPLAGTTEAFF.